This T cell receptor beta chain was captured by sequencing in a study of T-cell memory formation after mild COVID-19. Germline CDR1 LNHNV, CDR2 YYDKDF (reference sequence). The CDR3 contains 14 residues. The V end was cut by 5 bases, the J end by 0 bases, with 7 bases between. TCRdb processed the 5' RACE reads anew with MiXCR; each CDR3 protein has one entry. The sample has around 320,000 distinct CDR3 sequences, around 28% seen once. Broader study findings: Second-wave clones that peaked on day 37 lacked confirmed SARS-CoV-2 specificity. The study found contracting CD4+ clones mainly in CM and EM and contracting CD8+ clones in EMRA. Certain responding clones were present in pre-infection memory, suggesting participation of cross-reactive memory.

A remark on this clonotype: Antigen: not known.

The chain combines TRBV15 with TRBJ2-2; unclear D gene. This clonotype originated in an adult woman who had mild COVID-19 (a few samples of this study predate the infection). Cell type and time point are not known. The sample consisted of PBMCs or a T cell subset sorted from them (not recorded which). In DNA form, the CDR3 reads TGTGCCACCAGCGGCGGTACGAACACCGGGGAGCTGTTTTTT. It yields the protein CATSGGTNTGELFF.